This TCR beta chain was sequenced during a study of graft-versus-host responses after intestinal transplantation. For the study at large: The whole recipient group had anti-thymocyte globulin induction followed by tacrolimus and steroids for roughly three years.

Post-reaction sorting isolated proliferating CFSE-low CD3+CD4+ and CD3+CD8+ responders. The CDR3 consists of 14 residues. Trimming pared 8 bases from V and 0 bases from J, leaving 11 bases between. The germline CDR1 and CDR2 sequences are MNHNS and SASEGT. Profiling relied on immunoSEQ multiplex PCR, and the TCRdb table lists in-frame clones only, not all of them. The sample lists about 4,600 clones, about a quarter occurring once. Points from the study as a whole: GvH clones surfaced in recipient marrow, some emerging earlier in ileum or blood.

The receptor was isolated from a human patient who received an intestinal transplant. Sequencing used alloreactive CD4+ T cells from a mixed lymphocyte reaction culture, obtained before intestinal transplant. Subset: CFSE-low proliferating T cells sorted from roughly six-day pre-transplant mixed lymphocyte reaction (GvH or HvG direction). This chain connects TRBV6-1 to TRBJ1-3, with D perhaps TRBD1 (6 bases). CDR3 nucleotides: TGTGCCAGCCCAGACAGGACCTCTGGAAACACCATATATTTT. It translates to CASPDRTSGNTIYF.